This T cell receptor (beta chain) was recorded in a study of control samples from healthy donors and cancer patients. Here immunoSEQ multiplex PCR was the method, and the copy in TCRdb shows in-frame clones only, minus some. The table has 95,000 to 120,000 clones, approximately 84% seen once. With 5 bases removed from V and 3 bases from J, the gap between germline ends came to 17 bases. The V gene's germline CDR1 is MNHEY and CDR2 SMNVEV (reference sequence). The CDR3 spans 15 residues. The sample consisted of blood. V is TRBV27 and J is TRBJ2-7, with D perhaps matching TRBD1 or TRBD2 (5 bases each). This clonotype originated in a man aged 18 to 30 in good health. CDR3 sequence: CASSLRDGFDYEQYF. In DNA, the CDR3 is TGTGCCAGCAGTCTCAGGGACGGATTTGACTACGAGCAGTACTTC.